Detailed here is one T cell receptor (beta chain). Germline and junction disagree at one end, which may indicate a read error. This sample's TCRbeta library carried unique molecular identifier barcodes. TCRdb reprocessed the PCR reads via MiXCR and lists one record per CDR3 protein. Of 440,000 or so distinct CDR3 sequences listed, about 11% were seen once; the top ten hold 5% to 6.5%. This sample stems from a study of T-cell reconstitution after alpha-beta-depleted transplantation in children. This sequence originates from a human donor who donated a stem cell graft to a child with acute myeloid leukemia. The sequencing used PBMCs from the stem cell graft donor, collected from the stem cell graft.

CDR3 sequence reads: CSARVGYYGDTF. The DNA of the CDR3 is TGCAGTGCTAGAGTTGGATACTATGGCGACACCTTC. The chain is built from TRBV20-1 and TRBJ1-2; no definite D call. The CDR3 consists of 12 residues. Germline V gives CDR1 DFQATT, CDR2 SNEGSKA (reference sequence).